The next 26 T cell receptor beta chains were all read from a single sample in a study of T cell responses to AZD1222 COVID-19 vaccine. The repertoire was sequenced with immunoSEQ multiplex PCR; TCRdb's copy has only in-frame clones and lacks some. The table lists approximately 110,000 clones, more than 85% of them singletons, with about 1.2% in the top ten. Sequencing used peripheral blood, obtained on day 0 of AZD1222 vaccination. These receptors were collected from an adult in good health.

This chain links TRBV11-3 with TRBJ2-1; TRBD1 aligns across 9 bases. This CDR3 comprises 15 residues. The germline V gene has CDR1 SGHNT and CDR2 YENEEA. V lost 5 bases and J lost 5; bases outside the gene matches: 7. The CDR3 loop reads CASSITGTGNNEQFF. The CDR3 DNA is TGTGCCAGCAGCATAACGGGGACAGGGAACAATGAGCAGTTCTTC.

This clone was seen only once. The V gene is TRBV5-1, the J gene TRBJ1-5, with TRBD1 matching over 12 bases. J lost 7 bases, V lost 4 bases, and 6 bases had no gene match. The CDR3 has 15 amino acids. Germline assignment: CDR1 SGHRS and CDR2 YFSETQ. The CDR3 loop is CASSPGQGAGQPQHF. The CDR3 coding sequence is TGCGCCAGCAGCCCGGGACAGGGGGCGGGGCAGCCCCAGCATTTT.

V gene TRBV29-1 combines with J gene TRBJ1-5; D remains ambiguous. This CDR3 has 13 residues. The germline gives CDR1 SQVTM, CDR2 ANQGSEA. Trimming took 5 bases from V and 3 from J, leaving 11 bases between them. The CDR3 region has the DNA TGCAGCGTTTCACCCGGGAACAATCAGCCCCAGCATTTT. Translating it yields CSVSPGNNQPQHF.

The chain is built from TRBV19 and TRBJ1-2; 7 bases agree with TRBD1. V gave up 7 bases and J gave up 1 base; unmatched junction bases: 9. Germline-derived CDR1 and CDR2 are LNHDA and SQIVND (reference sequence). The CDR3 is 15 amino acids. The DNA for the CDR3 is TGTGCCAGTACCCAACAGGGGTCGGATAACTATGGCTACACCTTC. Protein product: CASTQQGSDNYGYTF.

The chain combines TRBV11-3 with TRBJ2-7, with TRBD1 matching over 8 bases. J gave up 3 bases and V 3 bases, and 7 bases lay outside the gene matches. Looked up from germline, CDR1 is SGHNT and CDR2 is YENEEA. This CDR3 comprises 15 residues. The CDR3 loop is CASSFTGQVLYEQYF. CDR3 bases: TGTGCCAGCAGCTTCACGGGACAGGTCCTCTACGAGCAGTACTTC.

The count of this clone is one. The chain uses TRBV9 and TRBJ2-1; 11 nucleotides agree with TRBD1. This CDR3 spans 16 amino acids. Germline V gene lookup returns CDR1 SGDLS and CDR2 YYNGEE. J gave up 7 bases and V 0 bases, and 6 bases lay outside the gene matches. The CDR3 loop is CASSVVGQGARNEQFF. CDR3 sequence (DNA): TGTGCCAGCAGCGTAGTCGGACAGGGGGCGCGGAATGAGCAGTTCTTC.

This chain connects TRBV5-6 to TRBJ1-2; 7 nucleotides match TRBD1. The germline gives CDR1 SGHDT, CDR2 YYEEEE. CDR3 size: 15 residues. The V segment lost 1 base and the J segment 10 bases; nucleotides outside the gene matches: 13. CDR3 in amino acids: CASSLLGRGKGAYTF. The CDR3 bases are TGTGCCAGCAGCTTGTTAGGCAGGGGGAAGGGGGCCTACACCTTC.

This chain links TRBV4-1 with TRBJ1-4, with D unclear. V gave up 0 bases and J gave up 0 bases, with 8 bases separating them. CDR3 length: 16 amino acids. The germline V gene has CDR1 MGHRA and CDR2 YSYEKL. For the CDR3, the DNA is TGCGCCAGCAGCCAAGATCGCGGTGCAACTAATGAAAAACTGTTTTTT. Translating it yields CASSQDRGATNEKLFF.

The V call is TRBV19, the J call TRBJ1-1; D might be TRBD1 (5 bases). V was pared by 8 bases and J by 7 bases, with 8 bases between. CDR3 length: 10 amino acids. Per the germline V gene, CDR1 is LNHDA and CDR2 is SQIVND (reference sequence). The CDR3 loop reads CASGGGEAFF. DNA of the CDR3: TGTGCCAGTGGGGGGGGTGAAGCTTTCTTT.

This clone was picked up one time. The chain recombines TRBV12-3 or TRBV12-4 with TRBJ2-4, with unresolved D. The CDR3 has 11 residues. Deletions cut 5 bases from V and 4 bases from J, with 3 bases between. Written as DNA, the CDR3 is TGTGCCAGCAGTCTTAAAAACATTCAGTACTTC. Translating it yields CASSLKNIQYF.

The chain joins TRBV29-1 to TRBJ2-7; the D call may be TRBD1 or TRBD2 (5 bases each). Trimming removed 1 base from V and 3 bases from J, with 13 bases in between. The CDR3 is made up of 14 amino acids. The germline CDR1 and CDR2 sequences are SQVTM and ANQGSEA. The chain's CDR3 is CSVEASGTLYEQYF. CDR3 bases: TGCAGCGTTGAAGCTTCCGGGACCCTCTACGAGCAGTACTTC.

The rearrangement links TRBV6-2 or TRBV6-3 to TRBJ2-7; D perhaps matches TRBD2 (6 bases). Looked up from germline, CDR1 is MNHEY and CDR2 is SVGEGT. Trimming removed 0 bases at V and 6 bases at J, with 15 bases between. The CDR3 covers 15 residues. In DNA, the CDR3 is TGTGCCAGCAGTTACTCCTGGACCCGGGGAGGCGAGCAGTACTTC. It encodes CASSYSWTRGGEQYF.

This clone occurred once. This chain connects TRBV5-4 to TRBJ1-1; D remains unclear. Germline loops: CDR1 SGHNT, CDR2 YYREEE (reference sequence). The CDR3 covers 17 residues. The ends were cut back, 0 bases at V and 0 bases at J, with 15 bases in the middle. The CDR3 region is CASSLAWADSLNTEAFF. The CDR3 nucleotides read TGTGCCAGCAGCTTGGCCTGGGCAGACTCCTTGAACACTGAAGCTTTCTTT.

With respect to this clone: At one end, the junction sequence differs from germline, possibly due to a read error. CDR3 sequence (DNA): TGTGCCAGCAGCGTAGATGGAGGATTCGGGCGGGAGCAGCTCTTC. Encoded protein: CASSVDGGFGREQLF. The rearrangement links TRBV9 to TRBJ2-1, with 7 bases aligning to TRBD2. CDR1 is SGDLS and CDR2 is YYNGEE in the germline V gene. The CDR3 spans 15 residues.

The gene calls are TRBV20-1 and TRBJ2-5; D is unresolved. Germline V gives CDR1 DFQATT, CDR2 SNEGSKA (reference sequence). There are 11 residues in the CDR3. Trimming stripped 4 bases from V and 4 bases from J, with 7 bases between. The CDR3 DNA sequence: TGCAGTGCTAAGACGAGAGAGACCCAGTACTTC. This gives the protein CSAKTRETQYF.

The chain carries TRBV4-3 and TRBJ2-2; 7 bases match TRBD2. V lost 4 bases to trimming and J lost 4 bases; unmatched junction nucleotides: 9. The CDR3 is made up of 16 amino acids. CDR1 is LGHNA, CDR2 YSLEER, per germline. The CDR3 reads CASSLRTSSGTGELFF. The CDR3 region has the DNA TGCGCCAGCAGCCTCCGGACTAGTTCGGGCACCGGGGAGCTGTTTTTT.

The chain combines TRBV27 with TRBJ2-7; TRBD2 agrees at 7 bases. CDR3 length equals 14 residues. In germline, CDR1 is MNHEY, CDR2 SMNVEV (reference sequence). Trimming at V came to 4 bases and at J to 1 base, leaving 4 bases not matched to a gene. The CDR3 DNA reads TGTGCCAGCAGTTATAAGCGGGGATCCTACGAGCAGTACTTC. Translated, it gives CASSYKRGSYEQYF.

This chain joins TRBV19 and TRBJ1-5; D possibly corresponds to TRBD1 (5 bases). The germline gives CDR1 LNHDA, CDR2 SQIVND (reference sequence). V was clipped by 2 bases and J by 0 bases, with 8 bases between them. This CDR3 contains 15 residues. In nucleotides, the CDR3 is TGTGCCAGTAGTATATCAGGGCATAGCAATCAGCCCCAGCATTTT. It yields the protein CASSISGHSNQPQHF.

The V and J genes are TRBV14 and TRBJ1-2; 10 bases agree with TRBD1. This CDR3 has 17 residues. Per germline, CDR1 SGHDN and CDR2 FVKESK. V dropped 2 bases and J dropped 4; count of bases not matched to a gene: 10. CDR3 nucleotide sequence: TGTGCCAGCAGCCAACAACTGACAGGGGGCATAAGCTATGGCTACACCTTC. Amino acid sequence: CASSQQLTGGISYGYTF.

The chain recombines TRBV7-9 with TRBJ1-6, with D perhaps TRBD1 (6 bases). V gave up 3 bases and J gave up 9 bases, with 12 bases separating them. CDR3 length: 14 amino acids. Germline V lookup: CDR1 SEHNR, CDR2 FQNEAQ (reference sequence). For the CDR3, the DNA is TGTGCCAGCAGCTTCCAGGGGACAATTTCACCCCTCCACTTT. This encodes CASSFQGTISPLHF.

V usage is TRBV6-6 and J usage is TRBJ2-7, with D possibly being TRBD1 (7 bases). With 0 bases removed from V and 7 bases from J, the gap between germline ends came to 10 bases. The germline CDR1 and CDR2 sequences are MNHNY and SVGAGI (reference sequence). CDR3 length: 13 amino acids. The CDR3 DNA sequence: TGTGCCAGCAGTTACTCCAGGGGGGAAGAGCAGTACTTC. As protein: CASSYSRGEEQYF.

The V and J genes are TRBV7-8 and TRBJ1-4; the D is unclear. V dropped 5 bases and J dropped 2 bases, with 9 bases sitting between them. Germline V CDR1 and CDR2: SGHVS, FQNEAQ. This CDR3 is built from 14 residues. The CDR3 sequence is CASSRRTTNEKLFF. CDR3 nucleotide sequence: TGTGCCAGCAGCCGACGGACCACTAATGAAAAACTGTTTTTT. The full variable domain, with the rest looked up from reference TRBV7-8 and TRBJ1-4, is GAGVSQSPRYKVAKRGQDVALRCDPISGHVSLFWYQQALGQGPEFLTYFQNEAQLDKSGLPSDRFFAERPEGSVSTLKIQRTQQEDSAVYLCASSRRTTNEKLFFGSGTQLSVL.

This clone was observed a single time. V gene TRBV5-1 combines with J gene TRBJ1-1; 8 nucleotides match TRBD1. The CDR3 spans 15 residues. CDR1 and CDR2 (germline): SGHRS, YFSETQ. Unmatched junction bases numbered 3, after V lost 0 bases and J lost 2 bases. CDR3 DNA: TGCGCCAGCAGCTTGGAGGCAGGGGGCAACACTGAAGCTTTCTTT. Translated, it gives CASSLEAGGNTEAFF.

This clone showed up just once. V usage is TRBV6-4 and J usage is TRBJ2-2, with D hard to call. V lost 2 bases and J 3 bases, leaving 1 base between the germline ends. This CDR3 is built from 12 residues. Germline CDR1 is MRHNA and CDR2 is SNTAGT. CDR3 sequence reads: CASSDHTGELFF. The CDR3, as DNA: TGTGCCAGCAGTGACCACACCGGGGAGCTGTTTTTT.

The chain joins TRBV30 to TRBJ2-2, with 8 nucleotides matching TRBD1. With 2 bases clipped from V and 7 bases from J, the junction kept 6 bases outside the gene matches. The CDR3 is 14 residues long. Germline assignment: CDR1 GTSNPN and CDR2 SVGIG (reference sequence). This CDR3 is CAWSMDRVIGELFF. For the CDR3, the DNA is TGTGCCTGGAGTATGGACAGGGTGATCGGGGAGCTGTTTTTT.

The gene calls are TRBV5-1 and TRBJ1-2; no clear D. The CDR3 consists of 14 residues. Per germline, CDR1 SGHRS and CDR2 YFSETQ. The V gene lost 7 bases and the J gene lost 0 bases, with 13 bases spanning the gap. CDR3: CASEVGDSNYGYTF. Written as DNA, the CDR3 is TGCGCCAGCGAAGTCGGGGATTCTAACTATGGCTACACCTTC. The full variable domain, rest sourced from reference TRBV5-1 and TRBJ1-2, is KAGVTQTPRYLIKTRGQQVTLSCSPISGHRSVSWYQQTPGQGLQFLFEYFSETQRNKGNFPGRFSGRQFSNSRSEMNVSTLELGDSALYLCASEVGDSNYGYTFGSGTRLTVV.